Included here is one TCR beta chain sequence, with context. There are 14 residues in the CDR3. CDR1 and CDR2 from the germline V gene are MNHEY and SVGAGI. Deletions cut 6 bases from V and 3 bases from J, with 14 bases between. These data originate in a study of OX40 agonist ivuxolimab in advanced cancers. Overall study: Ivuxolimab was administered intravenously to patients at 0.01 to 10 mg/kg every 2 weeks. Partial responses occurred in Three dose-escalation patients, one with hepatocellular carcinoma and two with cutaneous melanoma.

Only in-frame clones appear in the TCRdb table, and some are missing; sequencing was by immunoSEQ multiplex PCR. Seen here are tens of thousands of clones, about 91% observed once, and the top ten hold over 7.5%. The study sampled blood at baseline, cycle 4 day 1, and cycle 7 day 1. This TCR was recovered from an adult with an advanced solid tumor such as melanoma, head and neck, liver or kidney cancer. The chain is built from TRBV6-5 and TRBJ1-2, with D perhaps TRBD1 (6 bases). The sequencing used CD4+ or CD8+ T cells sorted from blood, collected in a trial of the OX40 agonist ivuxolimab. For the CDR3, the DNA is TGTGCCAGCAGCCTAAGAGGGGGTGACTATGGCTACACCTTC. Encoded protein: CASSLRGGDYGYTF.